The count of the clone carrying this T cell receptor (beta chain) is one. Its antigen is still unknown. CDR3 length: 13 residues. The germline V gene has CDR1 SGHTA and CDR2 FQGTGA. V was clipped by 4 bases and J by 2 bases, with 6 bases between them. The record originates from a study of T cell responses to AZD1222 COVID-19 vaccine. Looking at the study overall: Second doses that came at about 4 or about 12 weeks were put together. Study-level findings and limits: Sampling that yielded the repertoires occurred only after the peak T cell response. Unmutated variant regions are reportedly the target of nearly half of TCRs that are spike-specific. Spike-specific TCR breadth and depth both grew after two AZD1222 doses.

Clones were read by immunoSEQ multiplex PCR, and TCRdb kept only the in-frame ones, dropping some. This table has roughly 93,000 clones, about 90% appearing once. The chain uses TRBV7-3 and TRBJ2-1, with D tentatively TRBD2 (5 bases). Sample: peripheral blood, taken on day 0 of AZD1222 vaccination. This receptor was taken from an adult in good health. The CDR3 is CASSSGTYNEQFF. CDR3 in DNA: TGTGCCAGCAGCTCGGGGACCTACAATGAGCAGTTCTTC. The full variable domain, in which reference TRBV7-3 and TRBJ2-1 provide the parts outside the CDR3, is GAGVSQTPSNKVTEKGKYVELRCDPISGHTALYWYRQSLGQGPEFLIYFQGTGAADDSGLPNDRFFAVRPEGSVSTLKIQRTERGDSAVYLCASSSGTYNEQFFGPGTRLTVL.